Each of the 5 T cell receptor beta chains below was sequenced from the same sample in a study of cytotoxic CD8 clonotypes in ibrutinib-treated CLL. The table came from immunoSEQ multiplex PCR; TCRdb's copy has only in-frame clones and leaves some out. The sample has 250,000 to 350,000 clones, about 72% seen once. The sequencing used PBMCs, collected at disease progression, from a patient treated with ibrutinib. The receptors were gathered from a human donor with chronic lymphocytic leukemia.

The genes are TRBV28 and TRBJ1-5, with 9 bases lining up with TRBD1. CDR3 length: 16 residues. Germline V lookup: CDR1 MDHEN, CDR2 SYDVKM. Trimming cost V 1 base and J 5 bases; bases outside gene matches: 6. The CDR3 sequence: CASSLYGGTGHQPQHF. DNA of the CDR3: TGTGCCAGCAGTTTATACGGGGGGACAGGGCATCAGCCCCAGCATTTT.

The V gene is TRBV4-3, the J gene TRBJ2-7; possibly TRBD1 or TRBD2 for D (5 bases each). Per the germline V gene, CDR1 is LGHNA and CDR2 is YSLEER. V gave up 4 bases and J gave up 7 bases, with 20 bases separating them. The CDR3 length is 15 residues. The CDR3 spells CASSPDRGARVEQYF. In DNA, the CDR3 is TGCGCCAGCAGCCCCGACCGGGGCGCCCGAGTGGAGCAGTACTTC.

The chain is built from TRBV10-1 and TRBJ2-3; a weak D match, TRBD1 (5 bases). The V gene's germline CDR1 is WNHNN and CDR2 SYGVQD (reference sequence). The CDR3 is made up of 14 amino acids. The V end was cut by 0 bases, the J end by 4 bases, with 8 bases between. The chain's CDR3 is CASSESLGADTQYF. DNA for the CDR3: TGCGCCAGCAGTGAGTCATTAGGGGCAGATACGCAGTATTTT.

The chain joins TRBV15 to TRBJ2-1; TRBD2 might be the D (5 bases). This CDR3 spans 15 amino acids. Germline values: CDR1 LNHNV, CDR2 YYDKDF (reference sequence). V was trimmed by 1 base and J by 6 bases, leaving 13 bases between them. In DNA, the CDR3 is TGTGCCACCAGCAGAGTGGGCCTAGCAGGCAATGAGCAGTTCTTC. Translation: CATSRVGLAGNEQFF.

The V call is TRBV4-2, the J call TRBJ1-4, with TRBD1 identical over 10 bases. The CDR3 runs 16 residues. Germline V CDR1 and CDR2: LGHNA, YNFKEQ. The J segment lost 7 bases and the V segment lost 4 bases, leaving 9 bases of the junction unmatched. The CDR3, as DNA: TGTGCCAGCAGCCCGCGTCGACAGGGGGCAGGTGAAAAACTGTTTTTT. It translates to CASSPRRQGAGEKLFF.